A selection of T cell receptor beta chains follows, all from one sample in a study of prognosis after radiotherapy for stage I lung cancer. TCRdb re-called the multiplex PCR reads through MiXCR, storing one row per CDR3 protein. Of 50,000 or so distinct CDR3 sequences listed, about 37% are singletons. The input for sequencing was PBMCs, taken before or after stereotactic body radiation therapy (not recorded which). The receptor source for this set is a donor over 45 with non-small cell lung cancer. CDR3s include the opening cysteine and the closing phenylalanine or tryptophan. Fields, in order: CDR3 protein, CDR3 DNA, V gene, J gene, clone size, D gene. A D gene is named only where the DNA matches it firmly. Clone size is given for some rows only: seen once, a few or many times, or a class if the clone is expanded.

CDR3aa: CASSSSTGEGDTQYF
CDR3nt: TGTGCCAGCAGCTCCTCGACAGGGGAGGGGGATACGCAGTATTTT
v_gene: TRBV11-3
j_gene: TRBJ2-3
abundance: many
d_gene: NA

CDR3aa: CASAGGAGNTIYF
CDR3nt: TGTGCCAGCGCGGGGGGAGCGGGAAACACCATATATTTT
v_gene: TRBV6-1
j_gene: TRBJ1-3
abundance: NA
d_gene: NA

CDR3aa: CASSLAGDPQETQYF
CDR3nt: TGTGCCAGCAGCTTAGCCGGGGACCCCCAAGAGACCCAGTACTTC
v_gene: TRBV11-3
j_gene: TRBJ2-5
abundance: many
d_gene: NA

CDR3aa: CASSSGLAGTGWETQYF
CDR3nt: TGTGCCAGCAGCTCCGGACTAGCGGGGACGGGGTGGGAGACCCAGTACTTC
v_gene: TRBV9
j_gene: TRBJ2-5
abundance: NA
d_gene: TRBD2

CDR3aa: CASSIIVDTGGLFF
CDR3nt: TGTGCCAGTAGTATTATTGTAGACACCGGGGGGCTGTTTTTT
v_gene: TRBV19
j_gene: TRBJ2-2
abundance: once
d_gene: NA

CDR3aa: CASSRNRDTGELFF
CDR3nt: TGTGCCAGCAGCCGGAACAGGGACACCGGGGAGCTGTTTTTT
v_gene: TRBV28
j_gene: TRBJ2-2
abundance: many
d_gene: NA

CDR3aa: CASSYHPPFTSVGGIQYF
CDR3nt: TGTGCCAGCAGTTATCACCCTCCCTTCACCTCCGTGGGGGGCATTCAGTACTTC
v_gene: TRBV6-2/TRBV6-3
j_gene: TRBJ2-4
abundance: many
d_gene: NA

CDR3aa: CASSDGGGGDETQYF
CDR3nt: TGCGCCAGCAGTGATGGTGGGGGGGGCGACGAGACCCAGTACTTC
v_gene: TRBV10-2
j_gene: TRBJ2-5
abundance: many
d_gene: NA

CDR3aa: CAWSVKLAGVNEQFF
CDR3nt: TGTGCCTGGAGTGTAAAGCTAGCGGGAGTCAATGAGCAGTTCTTC
v_gene: TRBV30
j_gene: TRBJ2-1
abundance: many
d_gene: TRBD2

CDR3aa: CASSPELGSAFF
CDR3nt: TGCGCCAGCAGCCCCGAACTAGGATCAGCTTTCTTT
v_gene: TRBV5-1
j_gene: TRBJ1-1
abundance: many
d_gene: NA

CDR3aa: CAIILQINTEAFF
CDR3nt: TGTGCCATCATCCTTCAGATAAACACTGAAGCTTTCTTT
v_gene: TRBV10-3
j_gene: TRBJ1-1
abundance: NA
d_gene: NA

CDR3aa: CASGTSGGTNTGELFF
CDR3nt: TGTGCCAGCGGGACTAGCGGGGGAACGAACACCGGGGAGCTGTTTTTT
v_gene: TRBV27
j_gene: TRBJ2-2
abundance: NA
d_gene: TRBD2

CDR3aa: CASSLLGTGLAGAGDTQYF
CDR3nt: TGTGCCAGCAGCTTATTGGGCACGGGACTAGCGGGAGCGGGAGATACGCAGTATTTT
v_gene: TRBV11-2
j_gene: TRBJ2-3
abundance: many
d_gene: TRBD2

CDR3aa: CASSQVGGAKTDTQYF
CDR3nt: TGCGCCAGCAGCCAAGTGGGGGGGGCAAAAACAGATACGCAGTATTTT
v_gene: TRBV4-1
j_gene: TRBJ2-3
abundance: many
d_gene: NA

CDR3aa: CAGSLSRAPHEQYF
CDR3nt: TGTGCCGGCAGCTTATCCCGAGCCCCCCACGAGCAGTACTTC
v_gene: TRBV11-2
j_gene: TRBJ2-7
abundance: many
d_gene: NA

CDR3aa: CASGQFNQPQHF
CDR3nt: TGTGCCAGTGGACAGTTTAATCAGCCCCAGCATTTT
v_gene: TRBV5-8
j_gene: TRBJ1-5
abundance: many
d_gene: NA

CDR3aa: CASSPKGPRFGLF
CDR3nt: TGTGCCAGCAGCCCCAAGGGTCCTCGATTTGGTCTCTTC
v_gene: TRBV7-9
j_gene: TRBJ2-1
abundance: medium-sized
d_gene: NA

CDR3aa: CASSRAGGNTEAFF
CDR3nt: TGTGCCAGCAGCAGGGCCGGTGGTAACACTGAAGCTTTCTTT
v_gene: TRBV7-9
j_gene: TRBJ1-1
abundance: many
d_gene: NA

CDR3aa: CAWTTQGGRKLFF
CDR3nt: TGTGCCTGGACCACTCAGGGGGGCAGAAAACTGTTTTTT
v_gene: TRBV30
j_gene: TRBJ1-4
abundance: many
d_gene: TRBD1

CDR3aa: CASSQGLAGTGELFF
CDR3nt: TGTGCCAGCAGCCAAGGACTAGCGGGGACCGGGGAGCTGTTTTTT
v_gene: TRBV5-4
j_gene: TRBJ2-2
abundance: many
d_gene: TRBD2

CDR3aa: CSVERTANTGELFF
CDR3nt: TGCAGCGTTGAACGTACCGCGAACACCGGGGAGCTGTTTTTT
v_gene: TRBV29-1
j_gene: TRBJ2-2
abundance: many
d_gene: NA

CDR3aa: CASSLSAGTDQYF
CDR3nt: TGTGCCAGCAGTTTAAGCGCGGGTACGGATCAGTACTTC
v_gene: TRBV12-3/TRBV12-4
j_gene: TRBJ2-4
abundance: many
d_gene: NA

CDR3aa: CASSFGGNSYNEQFF
CDR3nt: TGCGCCAGCAGCTTTGGCGGTAACTCCTACAATGAGCAGTTCTTC
v_gene: TRBV5-1
j_gene: TRBJ2-1
abundance: many
d_gene: NA

CDR3aa: CASSNPGAGSSYTF
CDR3nt: TGTGCCAGTAGTAATCCAGGGGCGGGCAGTAGCTACACCTTC
v_gene: TRBV19
j_gene: TRBJ1-2
abundance: many
d_gene: NA

CDR3aa: CASSSRDRVYEQYF
CDR3nt: TGTGCCAGCAGTTCCCGGGACAGGGTCTACGAGCAGTACTTC
v_gene: TRBV27
j_gene: TRBJ2-7
abundance: once
d_gene: TRBD1

CDR3aa: CASSKGLAGVYEQFF
CDR3nt: TGTGCCAGCAGTAAAGGACTAGCGGGAGTCTATGAGCAGTTCTTC
v_gene: TRBV7-2
j_gene: TRBJ2-1
abundance: medium-sized
d_gene: TRBD2

CDR3aa: CASSQGRLAGQGRELFF
CDR3nt: TGTGCCAGCAGCCAGGGGAGACTAGCGGGCCAAGGCCGGGAGCTGTTTTTT
v_gene: TRBV3-1
j_gene: TRBJ2-2
abundance: many
d_gene: TRBD2

CDR3aa: CAWSLSNQPQHF
CDR3nt: TGTGCCTGGAGCCTATCCAATCAGCCCCAGCATTTT
v_gene: TRBV30
j_gene: TRBJ1-5
abundance: many
d_gene: NA

CDR3aa: CASSLRGDQETQYF
CDR3nt: TGCGCCAGCAGCTTGAGAGGGGACCAAGAGACCCAGTACTTC
v_gene: TRBV5-1
j_gene: TRBJ2-5
abundance: many
d_gene: NA

CDR3aa: CASSPPDNPYEQYF
CDR3nt: TGTGCCAGCTCACCACCGGATAATCCCTACGAGCAGTACTTC
v_gene: TRBV18
j_gene: TRBJ2-7
abundance: many
d_gene: NA

CDR3aa: CSARDNTGELFF
CDR3nt: TGCAGTGCTAGAGATAACACCGGGGAGCTGTTTTTT
v_gene: TRBV20-1
j_gene: TRBJ2-2
abundance: medium-sized
d_gene: NA

CDR3aa: CASSFGRGRNYGYTF
CDR3nt: TGTGCCAGCAGTTTCGGGAGGGGGCGCAACTATGGCTACACCTTC
v_gene: TRBV12-3/TRBV12-4
j_gene: TRBJ1-2
abundance: many
d_gene: TRBD1

CDR3aa: CASSQRSSGDVGELFF
CDR3nt: TGTGCCAGCAGCCAGAGATCCAGCGGGGACGTCGGGGAGCTGTTTTTT
v_gene: TRBV7-6
j_gene: TRBJ2-2
abundance: few
d_gene: TRBD2

CDR3aa: CASSEALLGGTEAFF
CDR3nt: TGTGCCAGCAGTGAAGCACTGCTCGGTGGGACTGAAGCTTTCTTT
v_gene: TRBV6-1
j_gene: TRBJ1-1
abundance: many
d_gene: NA

CDR3aa: CAAGLAGVDTQYF
CDR3nt: TGTGCCGCCGGTCTAGCGGGAGTGGATACGCAGTATTTT
v_gene: TRBV10-3
j_gene: TRBJ2-3
abundance: many
d_gene: TRBD2

CDR3aa: CASSQGNGVFF
CDR3nt: TGCGCCAGCAGCCAAGGAAACGGGGTGTTTTTT
v_gene: TRBV4-3
j_gene: TRBJ2-2
abundance: many
d_gene: NA

CDR3aa: CASSRPLAGLYEQYF
CDR3nt: TGTGCCAGCAGCCGGCCACTAGCGGGACTTTACGAGCAGTACTTC
v_gene: TRBV4-2
j_gene: TRBJ2-7
abundance: many
d_gene: TRBD2

CDR3aa: CAWSEWGAREKLFF
CDR3nt: TGTGCCTGGAGTGAGTGGGGGGCTCGTGAAAAACTGTTTTTT
v_gene: TRBV30
j_gene: TRBJ1-4
abundance: many
d_gene: NA

CDR3aa: CASSSRWETQYF
CDR3nt: TGTGCCAGCAGTTCCCGGTGGGAGACCCAGTACTTC
v_gene: TRBV28
j_gene: TRBJ2-5
abundance: NA
d_gene: NA

CDR3aa: CASSLPGWDSFYTF
CDR3nt: TGTGCCAGCAGCTTACCGGGGTGGGACAGTTTCTACACCTTC
v_gene: TRBV7-9
j_gene: TRBJ1-2
abundance: NA
d_gene: TRBD1

CDR3aa: CASSLTGRRSNQQFF
CDR3nt: TGTGCCAGCAGTTTAACGGGAAGAAGGAGCAATCAGCAGTTCTTC
v_gene: TRBV12-3/TRBV12-4
j_gene: TRBJ2-1
abundance: NA
d_gene: NA

CDR3aa: CASTGGRSGNTIYF
CDR3nt: TGTGCCAGCACTGGTGGACGCTCTGGAAACACCATATATTTT
v_gene: TRBV2
j_gene: TRBJ1-3
abundance: many
d_gene: NA

CDR3aa: CASSYRSRVPKAPYEQYF
CDR3nt: TGTGCCAGCAGTTACCGGAGCAGGGTGCCAAAGGCTCCCTACGAGCAGTACTTC
v_gene: TRBV6-2/TRBV6-3
j_gene: TRBJ2-7
abundance: NA
d_gene: NA

CDR3aa: CAWKGVAGGNYGYTF
CDR3nt: NA
v_gene: TRBV30
j_gene: TRBJ1-2
abundance: few
d_gene: NA

CDR3aa: CASSVGTGALNYGYTF
CDR3nt: TGTGCCAGCAGTGTAGGGACAGGGGCGCTTAACTATGGCTACACCTTC
v_gene: TRBV6-1
j_gene: TRBJ1-2
abundance: many
d_gene: TRBD1

CDR3aa: CASSPSGQGSMKTQYF
CDR3nt: TGTGCCAGCTCACCTTCTGGCCAGGGGAGTATGAAGACCCAGTACTTC
v_gene: TRBV18
j_gene: TRBJ2-5
abundance: NA
d_gene: NA

CDR3aa: CASSIWGAGANTEAFF
CDR3nt: TGTGCCAGTAGTATATGGGGTGCCGGAGCCAACACTGAAGCTTTCTTT
v_gene: TRBV19
j_gene: TRBJ1-1
abundance: many
d_gene: NA

CDR3aa: CSVGVTRGSYEQYF
CDR3nt: TGCAGCGTCGGGGTCACCAGGGGGTCCTACGAGCAGTACTTC
v_gene: TRBV29-1
j_gene: TRBJ2-7
abundance: many
d_gene: TRBD1

CDR3aa: CASSFGTGTYEQYF
CDR3nt: TGTGCCAGCAGTTTCGGGACAGGAACCTACGAGCAGTACTTC
v_gene: TRBV28
j_gene: TRBJ2-7
abundance: many
d_gene: TRBD1

CDR3aa: CASSPNQDGYTF
CDR3nt: TGTGCCAGCTCACCGAACCAGGATGGCTACACCTTC
v_gene: TRBV18
j_gene: TRBJ1-2
abundance: many
d_gene: NA

CDR3aa: CASRETGAYQPQHF
CDR3nt: TGTGCCAGCAGAGAGACAGGGGCCTATCAGCCCCAGCATTTT
v_gene: TRBV28
j_gene: TRBJ1-5
abundance: many
d_gene: TRBD1

CDR3aa: CASSPGLAAGTGELFF
CDR3nt: TGTGCCAGCAGCCCGGGACTAGCCGCCGGCACCGGGGAGCTGTTTTTT
v_gene: TRBV9
j_gene: TRBJ2-2
abundance: NA
d_gene: TRBD2

CDR3aa: CASSLGQMNTEAFF
CDR3nt: TGTGCCAGCAGCCTCGGACAAATGAACACTGAAGCTTTCTTT
v_gene: TRBV28
j_gene: TRBJ1-1
abundance: many
d_gene: NA

CDR3aa: CASSSPFSGTERYEQYF
CDR3nt: TGTGCCAGCAGCTCACCCTTTAGCGGGACAGAACGTTACGAGCAGTACTTC
v_gene: TRBV7-6
j_gene: TRBJ2-7
abundance: many
d_gene: NA

CDR3aa: CASSLFRGRAFF
CDR3nt: TGTGCCAGCAGCTTGTTCCGGGGGCGAGCTTTCTTT
v_gene: TRBV5-5
j_gene: TRBJ1-1
abundance: many
d_gene: NA

CDR3aa: CASSKGLAIDTQYF
CDR3nt: TGTGCCAGCAGCAAGGGACTTGCGATAGATACGCAGTATTTT
v_gene: TRBV7-3
j_gene: TRBJ2-3
abundance: many
d_gene: NA

CDR3aa: CASKSTSGTGESGELFF
CDR3nt: TGTGCCAGCAAATCTACTTCCGGGACAGGGGAGAGCGGGGAGCTGTTTTTT
v_gene: TRBV28
j_gene: TRBJ2-2
abundance: many
d_gene: TRBD1

CDR3aa: CSATGGDTQYF
CDR3nt: TGCAGTGCTACGGGAGGAGATACGCAGTATTTT
v_gene: TRBV20-1
j_gene: TRBJ2-3
abundance: many
d_gene: TRBD2

CDR3aa: CASSLEGSSYNEQFF
CDR3nt: TGTGCCAGCAGCTTAGAAGGGAGCTCCTACAATGAGCAGTTCTTC
v_gene: TRBV11-2
j_gene: TRBJ2-1
abundance: medium-sized
d_gene: NA